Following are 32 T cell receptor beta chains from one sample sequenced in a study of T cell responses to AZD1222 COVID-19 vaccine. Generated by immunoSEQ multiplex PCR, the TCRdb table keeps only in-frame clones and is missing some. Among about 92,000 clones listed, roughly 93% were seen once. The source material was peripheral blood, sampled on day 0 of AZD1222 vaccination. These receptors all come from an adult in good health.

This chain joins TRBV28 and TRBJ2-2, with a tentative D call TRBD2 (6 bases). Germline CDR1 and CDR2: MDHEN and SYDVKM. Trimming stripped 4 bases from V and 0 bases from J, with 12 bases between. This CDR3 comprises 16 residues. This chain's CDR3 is CASSSFGTANTGELFF. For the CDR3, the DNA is TGTGCCAGCAGTTCTTTCGGGACTGCGAACACCGGGGAGCTGTTTTTT.

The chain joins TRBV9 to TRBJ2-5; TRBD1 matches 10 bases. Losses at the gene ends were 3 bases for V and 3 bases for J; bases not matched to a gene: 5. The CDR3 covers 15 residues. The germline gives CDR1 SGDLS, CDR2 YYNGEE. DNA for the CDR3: TGTGCCAGCAGCGCCATGACAGGGGGCGAAGAGACCCAGTACTTC. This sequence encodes CASSAMTGGEETQYF.

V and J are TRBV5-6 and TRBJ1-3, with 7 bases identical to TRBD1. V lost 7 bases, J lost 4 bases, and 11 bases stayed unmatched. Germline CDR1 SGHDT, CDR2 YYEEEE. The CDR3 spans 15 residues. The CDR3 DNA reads TGTGCCAGCGTAAAGACAGGGCTGTCCGGAAACACCATATATTTT. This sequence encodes CASVKTGLSGNTIYF.

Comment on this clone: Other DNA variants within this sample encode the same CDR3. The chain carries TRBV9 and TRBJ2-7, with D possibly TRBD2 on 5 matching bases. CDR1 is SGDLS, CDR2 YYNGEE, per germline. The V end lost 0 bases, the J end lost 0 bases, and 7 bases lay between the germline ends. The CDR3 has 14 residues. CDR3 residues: CASSVGGSSYEQYF. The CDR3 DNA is TGTGCCAGCAGCGTAGGAGGGAGCTCCTACGAGCAGTACTTC.

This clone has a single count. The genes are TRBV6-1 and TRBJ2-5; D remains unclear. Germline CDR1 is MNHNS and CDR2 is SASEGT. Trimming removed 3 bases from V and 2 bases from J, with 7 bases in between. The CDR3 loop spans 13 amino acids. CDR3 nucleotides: TGTGCCAGCAGTGAGGTGGCACAAGAGACCCAGTACTTC. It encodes CASSEVAQETQYF.

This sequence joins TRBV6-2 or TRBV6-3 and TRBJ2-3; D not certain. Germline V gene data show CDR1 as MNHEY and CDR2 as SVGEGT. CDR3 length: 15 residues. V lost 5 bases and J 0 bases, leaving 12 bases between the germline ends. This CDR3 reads CASSDRRRSTDTQYF. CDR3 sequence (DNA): TGTGCCAGCAGTGATCGCAGGAGAAGCACAGATACGCAGTATTTT.

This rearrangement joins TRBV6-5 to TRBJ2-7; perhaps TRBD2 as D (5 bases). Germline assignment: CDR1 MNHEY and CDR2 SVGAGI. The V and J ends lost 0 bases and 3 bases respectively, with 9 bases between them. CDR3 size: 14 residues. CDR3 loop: CASSYSTTRYEQYF. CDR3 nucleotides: TGTGCCAGCAGTTACTCGACTACACGCTACGAGCAGTACTTC.

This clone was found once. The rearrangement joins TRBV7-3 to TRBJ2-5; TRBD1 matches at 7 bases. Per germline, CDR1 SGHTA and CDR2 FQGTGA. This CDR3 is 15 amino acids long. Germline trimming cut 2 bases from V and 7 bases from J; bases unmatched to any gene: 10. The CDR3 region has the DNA TGTGCCAGCAGCTTAGCCGGGACAGACCAGCGGACCCAGTACTTC. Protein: CASSLAGTDQRTQYF.

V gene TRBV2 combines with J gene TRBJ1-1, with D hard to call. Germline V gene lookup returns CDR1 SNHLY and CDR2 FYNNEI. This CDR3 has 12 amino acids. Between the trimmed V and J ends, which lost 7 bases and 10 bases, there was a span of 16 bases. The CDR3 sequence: CASKNHKGRAFF. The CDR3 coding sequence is TGTGCCAGCAAAAACCATAAAGGTAGAGCTTTCTTT.

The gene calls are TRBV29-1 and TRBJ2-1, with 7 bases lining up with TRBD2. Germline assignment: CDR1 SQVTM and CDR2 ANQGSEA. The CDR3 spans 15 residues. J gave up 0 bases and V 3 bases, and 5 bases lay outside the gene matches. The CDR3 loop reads CSVDPGGSSYNEQFF. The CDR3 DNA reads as TGCAGCGTTGATCCGGGGGGAAGCTCCTACAATGAGCAGTTCTTC.

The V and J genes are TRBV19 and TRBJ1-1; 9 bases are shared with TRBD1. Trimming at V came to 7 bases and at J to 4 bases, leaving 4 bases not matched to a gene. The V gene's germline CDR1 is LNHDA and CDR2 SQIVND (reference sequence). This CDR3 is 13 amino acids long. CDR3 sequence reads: CASTPQGATEAFF. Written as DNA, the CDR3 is TGTGCCAGTACCCCACAGGGGGCCACTGAAGCTTTCTTT.

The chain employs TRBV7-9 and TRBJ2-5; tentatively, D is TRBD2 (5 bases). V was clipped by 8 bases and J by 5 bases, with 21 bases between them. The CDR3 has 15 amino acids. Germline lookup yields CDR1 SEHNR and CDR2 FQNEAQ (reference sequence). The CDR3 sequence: CASYQWQRATETQYF. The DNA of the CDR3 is TGTGCCAGCTACCAATGGCAGAGGGCGACGGAGACCCAGTACTTC.

CDR3 sequence reads: CASSLSGGYEQYF. The DNA of the CDR3 is TGTGCCAGCAGCCTTAGCGGTGGATACGAGCAGTACTTC. The rearrangement uses TRBV6-2 or TRBV6-3 and TRBJ2-7; D perhaps matches TRBD2 (6 bases). This CDR3 has 13 amino acids. Looked up from germline, CDR1 is MNHEY and CDR2 is SVGEGT. V shed 6 bases and J shed 4 bases, with 13 bases lying between them.

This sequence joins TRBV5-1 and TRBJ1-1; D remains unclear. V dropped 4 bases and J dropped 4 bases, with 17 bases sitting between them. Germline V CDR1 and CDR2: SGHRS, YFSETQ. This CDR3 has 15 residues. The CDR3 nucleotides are TGCGCCAGCAGCGAGGCGGGCTACATAGGCACTGAAGCTTTCTTT. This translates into CASSEAGYIGTEAFF.

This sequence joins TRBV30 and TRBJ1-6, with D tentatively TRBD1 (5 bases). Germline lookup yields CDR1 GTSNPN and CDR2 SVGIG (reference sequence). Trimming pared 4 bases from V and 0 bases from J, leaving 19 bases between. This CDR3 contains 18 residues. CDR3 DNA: TGTGCCTGGACCCGTGGACAACCCCTGAGCTCCTATAATTCACCCCTCCACTTT. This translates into CAWTRGQPLSSYNSPLHF.

Here the CDR3 reads CASRDTGSNNSPLHF. Here the CDR3 DNA reads TGCGCCAGCAGGGACACAGGGAGTAATAATTCACCCCTCCACTTT. The gene calls are TRBV5-1 and TRBJ1-6; perhaps TRBD1 as D (6 bases). The CDR3 covers 15 residues. V was trimmed by 5 bases and J by 5 bases, leaving 14 bases between them. Germline V gene data show CDR1 as SGHRS and CDR2 as YFSETQ.

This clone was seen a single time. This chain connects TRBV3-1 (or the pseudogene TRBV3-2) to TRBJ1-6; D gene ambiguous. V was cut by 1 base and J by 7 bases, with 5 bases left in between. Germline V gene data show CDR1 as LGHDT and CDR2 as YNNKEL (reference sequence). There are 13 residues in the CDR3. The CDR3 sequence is CASSQGQNSPLHF. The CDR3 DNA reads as TGTGCCAGCAGCCAAGGGCAAAATTCACCCCTCCACTTT.

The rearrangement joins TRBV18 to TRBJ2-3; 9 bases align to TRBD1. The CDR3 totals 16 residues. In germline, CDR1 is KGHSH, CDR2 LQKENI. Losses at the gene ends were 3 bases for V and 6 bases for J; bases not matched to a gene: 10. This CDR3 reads CASSPPTGGGQDTQYF. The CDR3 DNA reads TGTGCCAGCTCACCGCCAACAGGGGGCGGGCAGGATACGCAGTATTTT.

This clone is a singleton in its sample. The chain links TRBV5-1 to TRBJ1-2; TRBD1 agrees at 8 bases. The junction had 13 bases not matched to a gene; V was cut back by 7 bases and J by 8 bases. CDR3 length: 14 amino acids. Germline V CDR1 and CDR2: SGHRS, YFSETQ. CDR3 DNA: TGCGCCAGCCGTCGCTCAGGGGGCGCTGCGGGCTACACCTTC. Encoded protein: CASRRSGGAAGYTF.

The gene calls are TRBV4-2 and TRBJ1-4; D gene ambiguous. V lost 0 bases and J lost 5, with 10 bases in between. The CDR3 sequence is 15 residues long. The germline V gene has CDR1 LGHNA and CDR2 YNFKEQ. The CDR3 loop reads CASSQDLKTNEKLFF. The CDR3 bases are TGTGCCAGCAGCCAAGATCTTAAAACAAATGAAAAACTGTTTTTT.

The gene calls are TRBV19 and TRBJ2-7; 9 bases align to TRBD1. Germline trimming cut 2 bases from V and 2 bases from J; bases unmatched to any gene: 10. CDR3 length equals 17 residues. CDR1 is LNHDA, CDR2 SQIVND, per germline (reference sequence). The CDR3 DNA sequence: TGTGCCAGTAGTATAAGCTTAAGGACAGGGGTCACCTACGAGCAGTACTTC. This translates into CASSISLRTGVTYEQYF.

The CDR3 region has the DNA TGTGCCAGCAGCCGAAACAGGGCCCTTAATTCACCCCTCCACTTT. Translation: CASSRNRALNSPLHF. The V and J genes are TRBV13 and TRBJ1-6; TRBD1 is a possible D gene (6 bases). V was shortened by 5 bases and J by 6 bases, with 14 bases between the two germline ends. The CDR3 length is 15 residues. Looked up from germline, CDR1 is PRHDT and CDR2 is FYEKMQ (reference sequence). The whole variable domain, filled in from reference TRBV13 and TRBJ1-6, reads AAGVIQSPRHLIKEKRETATLKCYPIPRHDTVYWYQQGPGQDPQFLISFYEKMQSDKGSIPDRFSAQQFSDYHSELNMSSLELGDSALYFCASSRNRALNSPLHFGNGTRLTVT.

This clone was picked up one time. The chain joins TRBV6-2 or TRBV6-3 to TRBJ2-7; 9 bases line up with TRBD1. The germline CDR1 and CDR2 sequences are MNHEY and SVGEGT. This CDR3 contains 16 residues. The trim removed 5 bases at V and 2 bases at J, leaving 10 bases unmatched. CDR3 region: CASSDPRGTGTYEQYF. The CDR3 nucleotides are TGTGCCAGCAGTGACCCTAGGGGGACAGGGACCTACGAGCAGTACTTC.

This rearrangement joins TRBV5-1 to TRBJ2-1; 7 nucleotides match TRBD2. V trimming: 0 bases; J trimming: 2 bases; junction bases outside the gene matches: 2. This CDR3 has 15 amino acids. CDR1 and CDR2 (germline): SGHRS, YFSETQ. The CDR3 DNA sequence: TGCGCCAGCAGCTTGGGCGGGGGACCCTACAATGAGCAGTTCTTC. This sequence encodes CASSLGGGPYNEQFF.

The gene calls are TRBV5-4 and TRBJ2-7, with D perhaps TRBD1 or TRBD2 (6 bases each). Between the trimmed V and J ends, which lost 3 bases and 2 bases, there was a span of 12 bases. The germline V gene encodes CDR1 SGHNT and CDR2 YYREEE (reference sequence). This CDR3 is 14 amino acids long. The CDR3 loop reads CASSSKGGAYEQYF. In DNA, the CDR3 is TGTGCCAGCAGCTCGAAGGGGGGAGCCTACGAGCAGTACTTC. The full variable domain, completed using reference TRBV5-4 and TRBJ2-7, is ETGVTQSPTHLIKTRGQQVTLRCSSQSGHNTVSWYQQALGQGPQFIFQYYREEENGRGNFPPRFSGLQFPNYSSELNVNALELDDSALYLCASSSKGGAYEQYFGPGTRLTVT.

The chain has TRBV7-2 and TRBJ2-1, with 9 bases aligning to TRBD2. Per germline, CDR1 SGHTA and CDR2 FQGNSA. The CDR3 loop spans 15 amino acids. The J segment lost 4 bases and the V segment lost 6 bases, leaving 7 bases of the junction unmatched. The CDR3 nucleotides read TGTGCCAGCAGAGCCCGCGGGGGGGCATACAATGAGCAGTTCTTC. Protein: CASRARGGAYNEQFF.

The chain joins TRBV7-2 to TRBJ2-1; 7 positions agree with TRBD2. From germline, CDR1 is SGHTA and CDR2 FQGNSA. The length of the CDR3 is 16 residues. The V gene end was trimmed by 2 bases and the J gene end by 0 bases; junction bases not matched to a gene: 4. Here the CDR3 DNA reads TGTGCCAGCAGCTTATTTGGCGGGAGCTCCTACAATGAGCAGTTCTTC. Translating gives CASSLFGGSSYNEQFF.

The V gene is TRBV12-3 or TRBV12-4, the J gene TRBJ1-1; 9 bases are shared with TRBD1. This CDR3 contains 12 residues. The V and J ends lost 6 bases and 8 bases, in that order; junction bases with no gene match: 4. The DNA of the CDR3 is TGTGCCAGCAGCCGGACAGGGGACGAAGCTTTCTTT. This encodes CASSRTGDEAFF.

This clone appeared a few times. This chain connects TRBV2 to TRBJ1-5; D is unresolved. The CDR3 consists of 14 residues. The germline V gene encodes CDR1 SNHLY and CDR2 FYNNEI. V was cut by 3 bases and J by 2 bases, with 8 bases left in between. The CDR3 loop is CASSDQVGNQPQHF. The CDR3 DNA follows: TGTGCCAGCAGTGATCAGGTCGGCAATCAGCCCCAGCATTTT.

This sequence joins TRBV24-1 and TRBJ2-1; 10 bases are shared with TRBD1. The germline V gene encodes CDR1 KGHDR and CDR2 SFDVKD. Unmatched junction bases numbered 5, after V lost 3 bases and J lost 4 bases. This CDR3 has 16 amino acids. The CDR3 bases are TGTGCCACCAGTGATAACCGGGACAGGGGATACAATGAGCAGTTCTTC. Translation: CATSDNRDRGYNEQFF.

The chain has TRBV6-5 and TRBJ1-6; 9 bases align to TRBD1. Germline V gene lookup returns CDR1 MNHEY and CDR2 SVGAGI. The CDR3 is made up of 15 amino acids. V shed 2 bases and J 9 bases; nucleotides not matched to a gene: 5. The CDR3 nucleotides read TGTGCCAGCAGTTACGAAAGGACAGGGGCTTCACCCCTCCACTTT. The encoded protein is CASSYERTGASPLHF.

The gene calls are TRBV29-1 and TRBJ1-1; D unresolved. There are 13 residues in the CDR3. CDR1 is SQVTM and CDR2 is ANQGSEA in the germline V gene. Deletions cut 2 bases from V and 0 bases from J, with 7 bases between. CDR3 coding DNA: TGCAGCGTTGAACGGGTGCTGAACACTGAAGCTTTCTTT. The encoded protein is CSVERVLNTEAFF.